Listed here are 18 T cell receptor beta chains from one sample, sequenced in a study of Ad26.COV2.S vaccination and SARS-CoV-2 variants. Treatment denoted: around 19 received Ad26.COV2.S at low or high dose, single or two shots; about 5 received placebo; per-sample allocation not given. Sampling occurred on day 63 after the first vaccine or placebo injection. Only in-frame clones appear in the TCRdb table, and some are missing; sequencing was by immunoSEQ multiplex PCR. This table holds roughly 350,000 clones, roughly 84% found once. The input for sequencing was peripheral blood, taken in a trial of Ad26.COV2.S vaccine versus placebo. Receptors originate from a person aged 18-65 years who received the Ad26.COV2.S COVID-19 vaccine or a placebo.

The chain carries TRBV6-5 and TRBJ2-7; 10 nucleotides align to TRBD1. CDR1 MNHEY and CDR2 SVGAGI come from the germline V gene. The V and J ends lost 2 bases and 6 bases, in that order; junction bases with no gene match: 7. The CDR3 extends over 15 amino acids. As DNA, the CDR3 is TGTGCCAGCAGTTACCCGGGACAGGGGCCTTCCGAGCAGTACTTC. This gives the protein CASSYPGQGPSEQYF.

V and J are TRBV30 and TRBJ1-2; D not certain. In germline, CDR1 is GTSNPN, CDR2 SVGIG (reference sequence). V lost 3 bases, J lost 8 bases, and 7 bases lay in between. This CDR3 spans 10 amino acids. CDR3 amino acids: CAWRLGGYTF. CDR3 in DNA: TGTGCCTGGAGGCTAGGCGGCTACACCTTC.

This sequence joins TRBV6-6 and TRBJ2-4; either TRBD1 or TRBD2 may supply D (5 bases each). CDR1 is MNHNY and CDR2 is SVGAGI in the germline V gene (reference sequence). V lost 2 bases and J lost 0, with 11 bases in between. The CDR3 sequence is 16 residues long. The CDR3, as DNA: TGTGCCAGCAGTTACGGGACCGTCATAGCCAAAAACATTCAGTACTTC. Amino acids: CASSYGTVIAKNIQYF.

The V call is TRBV2, the J call TRBJ2-1, with D unclear. This CDR3 contains 15 residues. Trimming pared 3 bases from V and 0 bases from J, leaving 9 bases between. CDR1 SNHLY and CDR2 FYNNEI come from the germline V gene. DNA of the CDR3: TGTGCCAGCAGTGAGGACCGAAGCTCCTACAATGAGCAGTTCTTC. Its protein is CASSEDRSSYNEQFF. Variable domain in full (rest from reference TRBV2 and TRBJ2-1): EPEVTQTPSHQVTQMGQEVILRCVPISNHLYFYWYRQILGQKVEFLVSFYNNEISEKSEIFDDQFSVERPDGSNFTLKIRSTKLEDSAMYFCASSEDRSSYNEQFFGPGTRLTVL.

CDR3 coding DNA: TGTGCCAGCAGCCAAGAGCTAGCGGGGGGCACAGATACGCAGTATTTT. It encodes CASSQELAGGTDTQYF. The chain has TRBV4-2 and TRBJ2-3, with 10 bases matching TRBD2. The CDR3 consists of 16 residues. V lost 0 bases, J lost 1 base, and 1 base stayed unmatched. In germline, CDR1 is LGHNA, CDR2 YNFKEQ.

The chain is built from TRBV7-2 and TRBJ1-2; no definite D call. Germline V gene lookup returns CDR1 SGHTA and CDR2 FQGNSA. The ends were cut back, 5 bases at V and 4 bases at J, with 14 bases in the middle. The CDR3 has 14 residues. The CDR3: CASSAQGLGYGYTF. The CDR3 nucleotides are TGTGCCAGCAGCGCCCAAGGGCTTGGCTATGGCTACACCTTC.

This clone was found once. The V call is TRBV9, the J call TRBJ2-7, with TRBD2 as a possible D gene (5 bases). With 3 bases removed from V and 5 bases from J, the gap between germline ends came to 6 bases. CDR1 SGDLS and CDR2 YYNGEE come from the germline V gene. CDR3 length equals 11 residues. This CDR3 reads CASSAGNEQYF. For the CDR3, the DNA is TGTGCCAGCAGCGCCGGGAACGAGCAGTACTTC.

On this clone itself: Other DNA sequences within the sample encode an identical CDR3. This sequence joins TRBV6-6 and TRBJ1-4; tentative D call: TRBD1 (6 bases). V gave up 2 bases and J gave up 8 bases, with 12 bases separating them. Germline V gene data show CDR1 as MNHNY and CDR2 as SVGAGI (reference sequence). The CDR3 runs to 14 residues. The CDR3 DNA follows: TGTGCCAGCAGTTACGGCAGGGGCGGCGAAAAACTGTTTTTT. The encoded protein is CASSYGRGGEKLFF.

This sequence joins TRBV6-5 and TRBJ2-7, with D possibly matching TRBD1 (5 bases). From germline, CDR1 is MNHEY and CDR2 SVGAGI. CDR3 size: 14 residues. Trimming removed 6 bases from V and 4 bases from J, with 16 bases in between. CDR3 sequence reads: CASSKGVEAYEQYF. CDR3 DNA: TGTGCCAGCAGCAAAGGGGTAGAAGCTTACGAGCAGTACTTC.

V gene TRBV2 combines with J gene TRBJ2-7; no definite D call. This CDR3 contains 11 residues. V shed 6 bases and J shed 3 bases, with 6 bases lying between them. The germline CDR1 and CDR2 sequences are SNHLY and FYNNEI. The CDR3, as DNA: TGTGCCAGCAGCCCGAACTACGAGCAGTACTTC. Encoded protein: CASSPNYEQYF.

This clone was counted a single time. V is TRBV5-1 and J is TRBJ1-1; D gene unclear. Between the trimmed V and J ends, which lost 4 bases and 5 bases, there was a span of 12 bases. Per germline, CDR1 SGHRS and CDR2 YFSETQ. The CDR3 totals 13 residues. The CDR3 loop is CASSPAGPTEAFF. The CDR3 bases are TGCGCCAGCAGCCCTGCGGGCCCTACTGAAGCTTTCTTT.

V gene TRBV19 combines with J gene TRBJ1-1; D remains ambiguous. The V gene lost 6 bases and the J gene lost 1 base, with 9 bases spanning the gap. The CDR3 is made up of 13 amino acids. The germline V gene encodes CDR1 LNHDA and CDR2 SQIVND (reference sequence). CDR3 in amino acids: CASSVSPNTEAFF. The CDR3 coding sequence is TGTGCCAGTAGCGTTAGCCCGAACACTGAAGCTTTCTTT.

The chain uses TRBV5-1 and TRBJ2-2, with a tentative D call TRBD1 (5 bases). V lost 4 bases and J 2 bases, leaving 9 bases between the germline ends. Germline CDR1 and CDR2: SGHRS and YFSETQ. The CDR3 extends over 14 amino acids. As DNA, the CDR3 is TGCGCCAGCAGCCCCCAGGGCAACACCGGGGAGCTGTTTTTT. It specifies CASSPQGNTGELFF.

The rearrangement uses TRBV7-6 and TRBJ1-3; 9 nucleotides agree with TRBD1. The germline gives CDR1 SGHVS, CDR2 FNYEAQ. V gave up 8 bases and J gave up 1 base; unmatched junction bases: 12. This CDR3 region has 17 residues. CDR3 protein: CASSAIPGQGSGNTIYF. CDR3 nucleotide sequence: TGTGCCAGCTCAGCCATTCCGGGACAGGGATCTGGAAACACCATATATTTT.

V and J are TRBV10-3 and TRBJ1-4, with 7 positions matching TRBD1. This CDR3 has 13 residues. Germline values: CDR1 ENHRY, CDR2 SYGVKD. Trimming at V came to 10 bases and at J to 5 bases, leaving 7 bases not matched to a gene. The CDR3 here is CATAGTANEKLFF. Here the CDR3 DNA reads TGTGCCACCGCCGGGACAGCCAATGAAAAACTGTTTTTT.

V and J are TRBV12-3 or TRBV12-4 and TRBJ2-5; D remains unclear. The CDR3 has 12 residues. V lost 0 bases and J lost 5, with 4 bases in between. CDR3 loop: CASSLAWETQYF. DNA for the CDR3: TGTGCCAGCAGTTTAGCGTGGGAGACCCAGTACTTC.

The V call is TRBV20-1, the J call TRBJ1-1; D is unresolved. The CDR3 has 13 amino acids. Germline-derived CDR1 and CDR2 are DFQATT and SNEGSKA (reference sequence). V was trimmed by 3 bases and J by 3 bases, leaving 11 bases between them. The CDR3 DNA reads TGCAGTGCTAGTTTGGGTTTTGACACTGAAGCTTTCTTT. Its protein product is CSASLGFDTEAFF.

This rearrangement joins TRBV5-6 to TRBJ1-5, with a weak D call TRBD1 (5 bases). Germline CDR1 and CDR2: SGHDT and YYEEEE. The germline V and J ends were trimmed by 3 bases and 0 bases, with 10 bases remaining between them. The CDR3 extends over 15 amino acids. CDR3 sequence reads: CASSSRVGSNQPQHF. CDR3 in DNA: TGTGCCAGCAGCTCCAGGGTTGGTAGCAATCAGCCCCAGCATTTT.